This entry features one T cell receptor beta chain sequence. The record originates from a study of blood T cell repertoires in COVID-19. The wider study: Samples representing acute and convalescent COVID-19 were sourced from the United States, Italy and Spain.

The study recruited people aged about 18 to 95 years across approximately 25 US areas. Membership in each cohort depended on participant-reported clinical history. The length of the CDR3 is 15 residues. CDR1 MNHEY and CDR2 SVGEGT come from the germline V gene. V lost 6 bases, J lost 6 bases, and 20 bases lay in between. Original data processing: Scientists estimated how many nucleated cells there were by amplifying reference gene primers. Assay: immunoSEQ multiplex PCR; the TCRdb copy retains only in-frame clones and omits some. That table gives V, J and clone size, and the DNA gave D and trimming. The sample has about 250,000 clones, 85% seen once; the top ten hold about 9.1%.

The receptor was derived from a woman in her 50s with acute COVID-19. The chain combines TRBV6-2 or TRBV6-3 with TRBJ1-1; D remains unclear. The material sequenced was PBMCs or T cells enriched from blood (not recorded which). CDR3 coding DNA: TGTGCCAGCAGCAACCGGGTTGGAGAGGGCTCTGAAGCTTTCTTT. Its protein is CASSNRVGEGSEAFF.